This is a list of T cell receptor beta chains from one sample in a study of T cell clonotyping in hematopoietic cell transplantation. The table came from immunoSEQ multiplex PCR; TCRdb's copy has only in-frame clones and leaves some out. This table has about 20,000 clones, roughly 90% appearing once. The input for sequencing was peripheral blood mononuclear cells, taken before stem cell transplant. The source is a man between 18 and 29 years old with biphenotypic leukemia. Some clones in this sample may be carry-over from other donors' samples. The CDR3 runs from the conserved cysteine through the conserved F or W. The D gene is left open where the match is weak.

J gene,V gene,D gene,CDR3 DNA,CDR3 protein
TRBJ1-5,TRBV19,NA,TGTGCCAGTAGTATTGTGAGCGATCAGCCCCAGCATTTT,CASSIVSDQPQHF
TRBJ2-1,TRBV5-1,TRBD2,TGCGCCAGCAGCATAGCGGGGGGTTACTACAATGAGCAGTTCTTC,CASSIAGGYYNEQFF
TRBJ1-4,TRBV5-1,TRBD1,TGCGCCAGCAGCTTGGGGACAGGGGCAACTAATGAAAAACTGTTTTTT,CASSLGTGATNEKLFF
TRBJ2-2,TRBV7-9,TRBD1,TGTGCCAACACCGGGACAGGGAACACCGGGGAGCTGTTTTTT,CANTGTGNTGELFF
TRBJ1-5,TRBV6-6,NA,TGTGCCAGCAGTTTGCCAGGGGTTGGCCAGCCCCAGCATTTT,CASSLPGVGQPQHF
TRBJ2-1,TRBV5-1,TRBD2,TGCGCCAGCAGCCGTGGGGAGGGTCAGTTCTTC,CASSRGEGQFF
TRBJ1-2,TRBV6-5,NA,TGTGCCAGCAGTTACTCCCCCCGAGTGAGCGGCTACACCTTC,CASSYSPRVSGYTF
TRBJ1-6,TRBV2,NA,TGTGCCAGCAGCCCCGGGACACTCAACTCACCCCTCCACTTT,CASSPGTLNSPLHF
TRBJ2-3,TRBV10-3,TRBD2,TGTGCCATCAGTCTATCTAGCGGGAGGGCCAGAGATACGCAGTATTTT,CAISLSSGRARDTQYF
TRBJ1-2,TRBV6-5,TRBD1,TGTGCCAGCAGAGGACAGGGTCTCTATGGCTACACCTTC,CASRGQGLYGYTF
TRBJ1-1,TRBV5-4,NA,TGTGCCAGTACCCAGGGTGGGGGGAACACTGAAGCTTTCTTT,CASTQGGGNTEAFF
TRBJ2-1,TRBV5-8,TRBD2,TGTGCCAGCAGCTCATTAGCGGGGGTTAACCACAATGAGCAGTTCTTC,CASSSLAGVNHNEQFF